A single sample is the source of the 22 T cell receptor beta chains below, sequenced in a study of cytomegalovirus exposure and HLA in healthy donors. Amplification used 60 Vbeta primers and 13 Jbeta primers. Using immunoSEQ multiplex PCR, the repertoire was profiled, and TCRdb retains in-frame clones only, with some absent. This sample has approximately 54,000 clones, with around 82% found just once. The sample consisted of PBMCs. Every receptor here comes from a woman between 18 and 30 years old in good health and CMV-seronegative.

This sequence joins TRBV11-3 and TRBJ2-7; no clear D gene. The CDR3 consists of 15 residues. CDR1 SGHNT and CDR2 YENEEA come from the germline V gene. V was clipped by 0 bases and J by 5 bases, with 14 bases between them. CDR3 sequence (DNA): TGTGCCAGCAGCTTAGAAGACGAGGATGGCGACGAGCAGTACTTC. Translation gives CASSLEDEDGDEQYF.

This clone was observed a single time. An end of the junction does not agree with germline; a read error may underlie this. The J gene is TRBJ2-7, the V gene TRBV28, with TRBD1 identical over 7 bases. This CDR3 is built from 15 residues. Germline-derived CDR1 and CDR2 are MDHEN and SYDVKM. The CDR3 DNA reads TGTGTCAGCAGTTACCCCCGGACAGGCCTCTACGAGCAGTACTTC. Its translation: CVSSYPRTGLYEQYF.

The chain couples TRBV11-2 to TRBJ2-7; TRBD1 matches at 9 bases. This CDR3 region has 15 residues. The germline gives CDR1 SGHAT, CDR2 FQNNGV. V trimming: 5 bases; J trimming: 2 bases; junction bases outside the gene matches: 7. The CDR3 loop reads CASSPGQGRPYEQYF. The CDR3 coding sequence is TGTGCCAGCAGCCCCGGACAGGGGCGACCCTACGAGCAGTACTTC.

The chain couples TRBV11-2 to TRBJ2-4; D unclear. Germline lookup yields CDR1 SGHAT and CDR2 FQNNGV. The CDR3 has 15 residues. Trimming removed 1 base at V and 6 bases at J, with 13 bases between. The CDR3 DNA reads as TGTGCCAGCAGCTTAGTGGCTAGGTCGGGAAACATTCAGTACTTC. It is translated as CASSLVARSGNIQYF. The full variable domain, with the rest looked up from reference TRBV11-2 and TRBJ2-4, is EAGVAQSPRYKIIEKRQSVAFWCNPISGHATLYWYQQILGQGPKLLIQFQNNGVVDDSQLPKDRFSAERLKGVDSTLKIQPAKLEDSAVYLCASSLVARSGNIQYFGAGTRLSVL.

The chain couples TRBV27 to TRBJ1-6; TRBD1 agrees at 7 bases. Germline-derived CDR1 and CDR2 are MNHEY and SMNVEV (reference sequence). CDR3 length equals 17 residues. With 0 bases clipped from V and 6 bases from J, the junction kept 8 bases outside the gene matches. The CDR3 here is CASSLSETGTANSPLHF. CDR3 nucleotide sequence: TGTGCCAGCAGTTTATCGGAGACCGGGACAGCTAATTCACCCCTCCACTTT.

This chain joins TRBV10-2 and TRBJ1-1, with a weak D call TRBD1 (5 bases). Germline V gene lookup returns CDR1 WSHSY and CDR2 SAAADI. The CDR3 loop spans 15 amino acids. Trimming removed 6 bases from V and 1 base from J, with 15 bases in between. This CDR3 reads CASRTGTRGNTEAFF. The CDR3 DNA reads as TGCGCCAGCAGGACCGGGACGCGGGGGAACACTGAAGCTTTCTTT.

This clone is a singleton in its sample. The gene calls are TRBV27 and TRBJ2-1; 8 nucleotides line up with TRBD1. The CDR3 is 17 residues long. Unmatched junction bases numbered 7, after V lost 0 bases and J lost 3 bases. Germline V gives CDR1 MNHEY, CDR2 SMNVEV (reference sequence). In DNA, the CDR3 is TGTGCCAGCAGTTTATCGTTGACAGGGGCACTCTACAATGAGCAGTTCTTC. Amino acids: CASSLSLTGALYNEQFF.

This sequence joins TRBV19 and TRBJ2-2, with D uncertain. Between the trimmed V and J ends, which lost 10 bases and 4 bases, there was a span of 22 bases. CDR3 length: 16 amino acids. In germline, CDR1 is LNHDA, CDR2 SQIVND (reference sequence). CDR3 loop: CATRSVFEVGTGELFF. CDR3 nucleotides: TGTGCCACCAGAAGTGTATTCGAGGTGGGCACCGGGGAGCTGTTTTTT.

The rearrangement joins TRBV5-1 to TRBJ1-4; TRBD1 agrees at 10 bases. This CDR3 comprises 14 residues. In germline, CDR1 is SGHRS, CDR2 YFSETQ. V lost 4 bases, J lost 5 bases, and 2 bases stayed unmatched. DNA for the CDR3: TGCGCCAGCAGCCTGGACAGGGGGAATGAAAAACTGTTTTTT. This sequence encodes CASSLDRGNEKLFF.

This sequence joins TRBV15 and TRBJ1-5, with a weak D call TRBD1 (5 bases). From germline, CDR1 is LNHNV and CDR2 YYDKDF (reference sequence). This CDR3 has 17 amino acids. V was cut by 3 bases and J by 1 base, with 16 bases left in between. The CDR3 here is CATSSRWGGSSNQPQHF. The CDR3, as DNA: TGTGCCACCAGCAGTCGGTGGGGGGGGTCGAGCAATCAGCCCCAGCATTTT.

The chain combines TRBV7-9 with TRBJ2-3; perhaps TRBD2 as D (6 bases). From germline, CDR1 is SEHNR and CDR2 FQNEAQ (reference sequence). The CDR3 sequence is 19 residues long. Trimming took 6 bases from V and 1 from J, leaving 26 bases between them. The CDR3 nucleotides read TGTGCCAGCAGGGGAATTGGCCGGGAGTTCCCCCCGGGCACAGATACGCAGTATTTT. Its translation is CASRGIGREFPPGTDTQYF.

The table lists this clone with a few counts. The J gene is TRBJ2-3, the V gene TRBV6-4; 8 bases line up with TRBD2. Germline CDR1 reads MRHNA; CDR2 reads SNTAGT. CDR3 size: 15 residues. Trimming removed 6 bases from V and 4 bases from J; junction bases left unmatched: 9. The CDR3 sequence is CASSTSGSGSDTQYF. The CDR3 DNA follows: TGTGCCAGCAGCACAAGCGGGAGTGGATCAGATACGCAGTATTTT.

This clone is a singleton in its sample. V and J are TRBV7-3 and TRBJ2-2, with TRBD1 identical over 7 bases. Germline CDR1 SGHTA, CDR2 FQGTGA. V gave up 4 bases and J gave up 2 bases; unmatched junction bases: 7. CDR3 length: 16 residues. CDR3 nucleotide sequence: TGTGCCAGCAGCTGGGACAGCCAAATAAACACCGGGGAGCTGTTTTTT. Amino acid sequence: CASSWDSQINTGELFF. Full variable domain (missing parts from reference TRBV7-3 and TRBJ2-2): GAGVSQTPSNKVTEKGKYVELRCDPISGHTALYWYRQSLGQGPEFLIYFQGTGAADDSGLPNDRFFAVRPEGSVSTLKIQRTERGDSAVYLCASSWDSQINTGELFFGEGSRLTVL.

This chain joins TRBV10-3 and TRBJ1-1, with D maybe TRBD1 (5 bases). This CDR3 has 14 residues. Germline CDR1 and CDR2: ENHRY and SYGVKD. Trimming left V 0 bases short and J 5 bases short, with 10 bases between. The DNA for the CDR3 is TGTGCCATCAGTGAGTCTGGAGGGGAGACTGAAGCTTTCTTT. It encodes CAISESGGETEAFF.

The rearrangement links TRBV18 to TRBJ2-2, with 12 positions matching TRBD1. The CDR3 runs to 15 residues. Germline-derived CDR1 and CDR2 are KGHSH and LQKENI. Trimming at V came to 6 bases and at J to 6 bases, leaving 5 bases not matched to a gene. CDR3 coding DNA: TGTGCCAGCTCCGGGACAGGGGGCTCGGCCGGGGAGCTGTTTTTT. It codes for CASSGTGGSAGELFF.

The table lists this clone with a few counts. This chain links TRBV5-4 with TRBJ2-5, with a weak D call TRBD2 (6 bases). V lost 4 bases and J 1 base, leaving 11 bases between the germline ends. The CDR3 contains 14 residues. From germline, CDR1 is SGHNT and CDR2 YYREEE (reference sequence). The CDR3 sequence: CASSRMGGQETQYF. In DNA form, the CDR3 reads TGTGCCAGCAGCCGCATGGGGGGCCAAGAGACCCAGTACTTC.

The chain has TRBV28 and TRBJ2-5; perhaps TRBD2 as D (6 bases). Germline V CDR1 and CDR2: MDHEN, SYDVKM. The CDR3 has 15 amino acids. Deletions cut 3 bases from V and 4 bases from J, with 15 bases between. CDR3 protein: CASSFLGGTGETQYF. The DNA of the CDR3 is TGTGCCAGCAGTTTTCTGGGGGGTACGGGAGAGACCCAGTACTTC.

The V and J genes are TRBV19 and TRBJ2-1; 12 bases match TRBD2. CDR3 size: 15 residues. Trimming at V came to 4 bases and at J to 7 bases, leaving 5 bases not matched to a gene. CDR1 and CDR2 from the germline V gene are LNHDA and SQIVND (reference sequence). CDR3 in DNA: TGTGCCAGTAGTACTAGCGGGAGGGCCGGGAATGAGCAGTTCTTC. Protein: CASSTSGRAGNEQFF.

The chain couples TRBV7-6 to TRBJ1-4; 7 nucleotides agree with TRBD1. Trimming took 5 bases from V and 5 from J; bases not matched to a gene: 5. Germline CDR1 SGHVS, CDR2 FNYEAQ. This CDR3 spans 14 amino acids. CDR3: CASSAAGQNEKLFF. The CDR3 coding sequence is TGTGCCAGCAGCGCCGCGGGACAGAATGAAAAACTGTTTTTT.

The chain recombines TRBV10-1 with TRBJ2-3; D may be TRBD2 (6 bases). CDR3 length: 14 amino acids. V was trimmed by 3 bases and J by 3 bases, leaving 10 bases between them. The germline CDR1 and CDR2 sequences are WNHNN and SYGVQD (reference sequence). CDR3 sequence reads: CASSDLEGTDTQYF. As DNA, the CDR3 is TGCGCCAGCAGTGATTTGGAGGGGACAGATACGCAGTATTTT.

This clone occurred once. The chain joins TRBV5-1 to TRBJ2-1; D might be TRBD1 (6 bases). The germline gives CDR1 SGHRS, CDR2 YFSETQ. The ends were cut back, 6 bases at V and 0 bases at J, with 13 bases in the middle. The CDR3 length is 15 residues. As DNA, the CDR3 is TGCGCCAGCATCCCCGGACAGAGCTCCTACAATGAGCAGTTCTTC. This codes for CASIPGQSSYNEQFF.

The chain couples TRBV9 to TRBJ1-2, with a tentative D call TRBD1 (6 bases). V was clipped by 2 bases and J by 0 bases, with 8 bases between them. Germline loops: CDR1 SGDLS, CDR2 YYNGEE. This CDR3 has 14 amino acids. The CDR3 DNA is TGTGCCAGCAGCGTGGGGGCACCTAACTATGGCTACACCTTC. It translates to CASSVGAPNYGYTF.